This T cell receptor (beta chain) emerged from a study of blood T cell repertoires in COVID-19. For the study at large: Samples of COVID-19 (acute and convalescent) were obtained from the United States, Italy and Spain. Sample material is recorded as cDNA or gDNA derived from T cells, B-cell-depleted T cells, or PBMCs.

As originally analysed: Using reference gene primer amplification, nucleated cell counts were estimated. Method: immunoSEQ multiplex PCR; TCRdb's copy keeps in-frame clones and lacks some. The D gene and trimming were derived from the DNA, and the V and J assignments and clone size from that table. Among about 250,000 clones listed, about 90% were seen once. This clone was detected only once. The CDR3 length is 15 residues. Germline CDR1 SGHTA, CDR2 FQGNSA. V was pared by 5 bases and J by 9 bases, with 20 bases between. This clonotype originated in a man aged 18 to 30 with active or convalescent COVID-19. V and J are TRBV7-2 and TRBJ2-4; D ambiguous. The sample was peripheral blood. CDR3 sequence reads: CASSPVAVGGSIQYF. The CDR3 DNA reads as TGTGCCAGCAGCCCCGTGGCGGTAGGCGGTAGCATTCAGTACTTC.